This T cell receptor beta chain comes out of a study of spatial heterogeneity in lung cancer (dated by TCRdb to the late 2010s). At the level of the whole study: Beta-chain transcripts were consistently detected in greater numbers than alpha-chain transcripts, which likely reflects a higher abundance of beta-chain transcripts. TCR transcript counts in tumor regions correlated strongly with a T cell transcriptional module score from matched bulk RNA-seq. In the raw uncorrected reads, each unique combination of TCR and UMI appeared more than ten times on average. In non-small cell lung cancer, the study made a quantitative comparison of TCR alpha and beta repertoires among multiple tumor regions, matched nontumor lung and blood. The study linked features of the TCR repertoire to counts of nonsynonymous mutations, which were determined by whole-exome sequencing of tumor tissue. At surgery, both alpha and beta chains were TCR-sequenced in 220 tumor regions, about 64 matched nontumor lung samples and some 56 PBMC samples.

For CDR1 and CDR2, the germline V gene lists SQVTM and ANQGSEA. The CDR3 has 13 amino acids, counting the end cysteine and phenylalanine. Of the read, only the CDR3 DNA is kept; its 39 bases are in frame from base 1. V loses 7 bases, J loses 0 bases, and the germline ends lie 11 bases apart. The library was made by 5' RACE. The run used a NextSeq 500. To allow correction of PCR and sequencing errors, the TCR library protocol tagged every TCR cDNA molecule with a unique molecular identifier. As for how the authors treated the data: TCR identification, UMI-based error correction and CDR3 extraction were all carried out with Decombinator tools. TCRs above a frequency of 2 per 1,000, corresponding to the top 1% of the tumor frequency distribution, were defined as expanded. Expanded tumor TCRs statistically deemed absent (corrected P<0.05) from at least one tumor region were classed as regional, and all other expanded tumor TCRs were classed as ubiquitous. Renyi diversity was calculated using the R vegan package after each repertoire was subsampled 100 times to 5,000 TCRs. CDR3 similarity networks were constructed using string-kernel similarity of amino acid triplets, with links drawn between CDR3s whose pairwise similarity was above 0.82. TCRdb handled the public reads itself, with Q25 trimming in fastp and clone calling in MiXCR, and kept productive beta chains. Entries that share a CDR3 protein sequence are merged under the most common genes and DNA. These V and J calls derive from TCRdb rather than the authors' analysis. The sample data list about 18,000 distinct CDR3 sequences, and under 10% of these were observed just once. The ten largest make up roughly 20% of the sample.

The table lists this clonotype with a few counts. Its antigen specificity is not known. No clone much larger than this one lies a single base away; base qualities are absent. The sample's time point label is to be understood as: sample taken at primary tumor resection. Samples were obtained from about 69 patients with early-stage, untreated non-small cell lung cancer from the lung TRACERx cohort. TCR sequencing used whole RNA extracted from tumor and nontumor lung tissue, or from cryopreserved PBMC samples, without cell sorting. Only patients for whom sufficient RNA was available from at least two tumor regions were selected for TCR sequencing. Tumor and adjacent nontumor lung specimens were reviewed by a lung pathologist before selection. What the work shows at the level of the full study, not this receptor alone: Confirming at a functional level the hypothesis that regional TCRs recognize regional mutations was considered to require additional single-cell paired TCR alpha and beta sequencing. The count of ubiquitous expanded TCRs correlated with the count of ubiquitous nonsynonymous mutations, and the count of regional expanded TCRs correlated with the count of regional nonsynonymous mutations. The tumor nonsynonymous mutation count correlated with the number of expanded intratumoral alpha and beta TCRs. TCR-seq coverage of tumor T cells was estimated at only approximately 7% for alpha chains and 12% to 15% for beta chains.

The rearrangement joined TRBV29-1 to TRBJ2-3; the D gene lacks a confident call. The sequence derives from a male donor with early-stage non-small cell lung cancer. The source was lung tumor tissue, collected at surgery. The sequenced DNA is TGCAGCGCTTCACCCAGTAGCACAGATACGCAGTATTTT. This codes for CSASPSSTDTQYF.